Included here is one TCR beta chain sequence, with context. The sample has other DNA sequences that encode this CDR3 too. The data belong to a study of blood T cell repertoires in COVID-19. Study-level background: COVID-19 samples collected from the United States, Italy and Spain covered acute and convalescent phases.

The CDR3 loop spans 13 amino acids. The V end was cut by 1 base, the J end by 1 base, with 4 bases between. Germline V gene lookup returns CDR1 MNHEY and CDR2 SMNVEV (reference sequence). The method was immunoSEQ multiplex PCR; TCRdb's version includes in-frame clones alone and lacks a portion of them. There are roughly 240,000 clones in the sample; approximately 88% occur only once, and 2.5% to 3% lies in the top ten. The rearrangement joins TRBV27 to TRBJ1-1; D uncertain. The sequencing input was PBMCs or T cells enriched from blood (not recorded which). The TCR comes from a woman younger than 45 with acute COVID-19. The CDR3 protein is CASSLLRNTEAFF. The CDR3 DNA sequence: TGTGCCAGCAGTTTATTGAGGAACACTGAAGCTTTCTTT.